Sequencing of this T cell receptor (beta chain) was carried out in a study of human T cells and chemical hapten exposure. The V segment lost 9 bases and the J segment 5 bases; nucleotides outside the gene matches: 6. CDR1 is MNHEY and CDR2 is SVGEGT in the germline V gene. This CDR3 comprises 13 residues. Time point denoted: patch test 1, 2 weeks after DPC sensitization. The sample's treatment: therapeutic diphenylcyclopropenone sensitization with weekly scalp DPC. Using its own MiXCR run on the RACE reads, TCRdb lists one record per CDR3 protein. The sample shows some 200,000 distinct CDR3 sequences, approximately 20% of them seen only once.

The receptor comes from a woman in her fifties or sixties with alopecia areata. Some clones in this sample may be carry-over from other donors' samples. The starting material was whole blood, obtained in connection with sensitization to the hapten diphenylcyclopropenone (DPC). The chain combines TRBV6-2 or TRBV6-3 with TRBJ2-7, with 11 bases identical to TRBD1. The CDR3 protein is CASRTGGGHEQYF. In DNA form, the CDR3 reads TGTGCCAGTCGGACAGGGGGCGGCCACGAGCAGTACTTC.